The entry below gives a single TCR beta chain sequence along with its context. A few counts support this clonotype. The antigen this receptor binds is unknown. No base quality information exists; no much larger clone differs at one position. This specimen comes from a study of T-cell reconstitution after alpha-beta-depleted transplantation in children (dated by TCRdb to 2016 to 2017). About the study as a whole: T-cell immune reconstitution after TCRalphabeta/CD19-depleted allogeneic hematopoietic cell transplantation in children was quantitatively tracked in the study by means of TCR repertoire profiling. Study-wide conclusions, independent of this receptor: Hyperexpanded clone frequencies declined over subsequent months; after one year, T-cell counts and TCRbeta diversity were mostly attributed to newly produced T cells. The apparently early alphabetaT-cell count recovery about two months after transplant was reportedly dependent on only several hundred rapidly expanded clones derived from non-depleted graft cells. In some patients, the high TCRbeta diversity seen at day 60 was put down to recipient T cells and intrathymic progenitors that had survived conditioning.

Taken from the germline V gene, the CDR1 and CDR2 loops are SGHVS and FQNEAQ. V gives up 5 bases and J gives up 3 bases, and the segment between their germline ends measures 14 bases. Reading from cysteine to phenylalanine, the CDR3 counts 14 amino acids. Of all the DNA, just the CDR3 is kept, 42 bases in frame from base 1. The library was made by PCR. The sequencing machine was an Illumina HiSeq 2500. TCR libraries were prepared with molecular barcoding, using unique molecular identifiers to normalize TCRbeta repertoire quantification. TCRdb applied fastp at Q25 and MiXCR to the public reads, then kept only in-frame beta chains. Each CDR3 protein gets just one entry, which takes the most common genes and DNA from the rows behind it. This sample has around 800,000 distinct CDR3 sequences in its table, and 15% to 20% of those were observed once. Of the sample, approximately 5% falls within the top ten clones.

The treatment or condition label, read with the paper, signifies: allogeneic hematopoietic cell transplantation with graft depleted of TCRalphabeta T cells and CD19 B cells. The transplant recipients were children given TCRalphabeta/CD19-depleted allogeneic hematopoietic cell grafts. Source: PBMCs, mostly from graft donor cells, taken 360 days after TCRalphabeta/CD19-depleted stem cell transplant. This sequence was found in a male patient between 10 and 17 years old who had a stem cell transplant for acute lymphoblastic leukemia, so the T cells may come from the graft donor. This receptor chain uses TRBV7-8 and TRBJ2-7; the D segment cannot be called with confidence. The sequence in DNA is TGTGCCAGCAGCCCCCGGGTCTCTAACTACGAGCAGTACTTC. The encoded protein is CASSPRVSNYEQYF.